Listed below are T cell receptor beta chains from one sample, sequenced in a study of shared clonotypes between healthy human individuals. Some clones are missing from TCRdb's copy, which holds only in-frame ones; the method was immunoSEQ multiplex PCR. The data show some 630,000 clones, with more than 70% seen just once and about 2% held by the top ten. The material sequenced was memory CD4+ T cells sorted from blood. The receptors were gathered from a woman aged 25 to 45 in good health. The CDR3 runs from the conserved cysteine through the conserved F or W. Fields, in order: D gene, V gene, J gene, clone size, CDR3 protein, CDR3 DNA. D genes are given only for firm matches. The size field is filled for only some rows; it gives once, few, many or a size class.

>.|TRBV15|TRBJ2-3|.
CATSRVSHDTDTQYF
TGTGCCACCAGCAGAGTTTCCCACGACACAGATACGCAGTATTTT
>TRBD2|TRBV28|TRBJ2-5|many
CASSFRLAGEKTQYF
TGTGCCAGCAGTTTTAGGCTAGCGGGAGAAAAGACCCAGTACTTC
>TRBD1|TRBV18|TRBJ1-5|.
CASSPGHRDRGNQPQHF
TGTGCCAGCTCACCGGGGCACAGGGACAGGGGCAATCAGCCCCAGCATTTT
>.|TRBV20-1|TRBJ2-1|many
CSARSYNEQFF
TGCAGTGCTAGGTCCTACAATGAGCAGTTCTTC
>TRBD1|TRBV5-4|TRBJ1-2|.
CASSLERQGIYGYTF
TGTGCCAGCAGCTTAGAGAGACAGGGTATCTATGGCTACACCTTC
>TRBD2|TRBV7-9|TRBJ2-1|.
CASSLGLAGVVEQFF
TGTGCCAGCAGCTTAGGGCTAGCGGGAGTCGTGGAGCAGTTCTTC
>.|TRBV7-9|TRBJ2-3|.
CASSLVSIGTQYF
TGTGCCAGCAGCTTAGTGAGCATAGGTACGCAGTATTTT
>.|TRBV19|TRBJ2-7|few
CASSNVDEQYF
TGTGCCAGTAGTAACGTCGACGAGCAGTACTTC
>.|TRBV9|TRBJ2-7|.
CASSVVGESYEQYF
TGTGCCAGCAGCGTAGTGGGGGAGTCGTACGAGCAGTACTTC
>TRBD1|TRBV28|TRBJ1-3|few
CASSLPLGQGNTIYF
TGTGCCAGCAGTTTACCCCTGGGACAGGGGAACACCATATATTTT
>TRBD2|TRBV9|TRBJ2-1|few
CASSASGRVDEQFF
TGTGCCAGCAGCGCTAGCGGGAGGGTCGATGAGCAGTTCTTC
>.|TRBV7-9|TRBJ2-5|once
CASSLDAYQETQYF
TGTGCCAGCAGCTTAGACGCATACCAAGAGACCCAGTACTTC
>TRBD1|TRBV5-6|TRBJ2-7|.
CASSATGKNEQYF
TGTGCCAGCAGCGCGACAGGGAAGAACGAGCAGTACTTC
>TRBD2|TRBV5-5|TRBJ2-7|.
CASSFGLSGNYEQYF
TGTGCCAGCAGCTTTGGGCTTAGCGGGAACTACGAGCAGTACTTC
>TRBD2|TRBV28|TRBJ2-1|.
CASSLSTSGSHNEQFF
TGTGCCAGCAGTTTATCCACTAGCGGGAGTCACAATGAGCAGTTCTTC
>.|TRBV6-5|TRBJ1-1|few
CASSLRADGVAFF
TGTGCCAGCAGTCTTAGAGCTGACGGCGTAGCTTTCTTT
>.|TRBV11-3|TRBJ1-5|.
CASSMDRFNQPQHF
TGTGCCAGCAGCATGGACAGATTCAATCAGCCCCAGCATTTT
>TRBD1|TRBV15|TRBJ1-3|.
CATSRGTDSGNTIYF
TGTGCCACCAGCAGGGGGACAGACTCTGGAAACACCATATATTTT
>.|TRBV7-2|TRBJ2-1|.
CASSPPRAATSYNEQFF
TGTGCCAGCAGCCCGCCTAGAGCGGCAACTTCCTACAATGAGCAGTTCTTC
>TRBD1|TRBV28|TRBJ1-2|.
CASSPGGSGGYTF
TGTGCCAGTTCCCCAGGGGGTTCTGGTGGCTACACCTTC
>.|TRBV5-1|TRBJ2-3|.
CASGVVGDTQYF
TGCGCCAGTGGGGTCGTGGGGGATACGCAGTATTTT